One sample yielded the 22 T cell receptor beta chains listed below, sequenced in a study of blood T cell repertoires in COVID-19. Libraries were prepared by immunoSEQ multiplex PCR; TCRdb keeps only in-frame clonotypes and omits some of them. The table lists about 140,000 clones, almost 85% of them singletons. Material: PBMCs or T cells enriched from blood (not recorded which). Receptors were obtained from a man aged 35 to 55 with acute COVID-19.

The rearrangement uses TRBV7-2 and TRBJ2-1; no reliable D call. Trimming pared 1 base from V and 0 bases from J, leaving 7 bases between. The CDR3 sequence is 15 residues long. CDR1 and CDR2 from the germline V gene are SGHTA and FQGNSA. CDR3 in amino acids: CASSLGVSSYNEQFF. CDR3 nucleotides: TGTGCCAGCAGCTTAGGTGTTAGCTCCTACAATGAGCAGTTCTTC.

Of note for this clone: Lacking the conserved final phenylalanine or tryptophan, this CDR3 likely reflects a read error. The limits of the CDR3 on the DNA are not certain, so only TCRdb's listed CDR3 is given. The chain carries TRBV28 and TRBJ1-2; TRBD1, as called in the table, went unchecked against the DNA. Both ends counted, the CDR3 spans 11 residues. Germline-derived CDR1 and CDR2 are MDHEN and SYDVKM. CDR3 region: CASSSRGQGLV.

The chain combines TRBV4-3 with TRBJ1-5; D call uncertain. CDR1 and CDR2 (germline): LGHNA, YSLEER. V dropped 0 bases and J dropped 7 bases, with 7 bases sitting between them. This CDR3 region has 13 residues. Written as DNA, the CDR3 is TGCGCCAGCAGCCAAGATCTGTTACAGCCCCAGCATTTT. Protein sequence: CASSQDLLQPQHF.

The CDR3 loop is CSATGTGGSEQYF. The DNA of the CDR3 is TGCAGCGCCACCGGGACAGGGGGCTCCGAGCAGTACTTC. This chain joins TRBV29-1 and TRBJ2-7; TRBD1 aligns across 12 bases. Germline V CDR1 and CDR2: SQVTM, ANQGSEA. The CDR3 length is 13 residues. J lost 6 bases, V lost 7 bases, and 7 bases had no gene match.

The chain employs TRBV7-2 and TRBJ2-7; TRBD2 matches at 15 bases. This CDR3 is 19 amino acids long. Unmatched junction bases numbered 11, after V lost 4 bases and J lost 1 base. CDR1 is SGHTA and CDR2 is FQGNSA in the germline V gene. The DNA of the CDR3 is TGTGCCAGCAGCTCCTTAACCCCCGGGACTAGCGGGAGGTCCTACGAGCAGTACTTC. Translating it yields CASSSLTPGTSGRSYEQYF.

This clone occurred a few times. The chain carries TRBV7-8 and TRBJ2-7; 7 nucleotides match TRBD2. The CDR3 is 20 residues long. Germline CDR1 and CDR2: SGHVS and FQNEAQ. V was pared by 4 bases and J by 5 bases, with 26 bases of the junction left unmatched. The DNA of the CDR3 is TGTGCCAGCAGCTGGAGGGGCTGGGTAGCGGGCCGAAATCAACTACACGAGCAGTACTTC. It is translated as CASSWRGWVAGRNQLHEQYF.

This clone was detected only once. V usage is TRBV27 and J usage is TRBJ2-5; TRBD1 matches at 12 bases. The CDR3 consists of 19 residues. Germline CDR1 is MNHEY and CDR2 is SMNVEV (reference sequence). V gave up 2 bases and J gave up 4 bases; unmatched junction bases: 14. The CDR3 spells CASSLQGQGAPRGTETQYF. The DNA of the CDR3 is TGTGCCAGCAGTTTACAGGGACAGGGGGCCCCCCGGGGAACAGAGACCCAGTACTTC.

The chain is built from TRBV24-1 and TRBJ2-1, with a weak D call TRBD2 (6 bases). The CDR3 runs 15 residues. V gave up 3 bases and J gave up 6 bases, with 14 bases separating them. Germline V gene data show CDR1 as KGHDR and CDR2 as SFDVKD. CDR3 nucleotides: TGTGCCACCAGTGATGGGGACTCAGGAGGCAATGAGCAGTTCTTC. Its protein is CATSDGDSGGNEQFF.

The V call is TRBV13, the J call TRBJ2-2, with D possibly matching TRBD1 (6 bases). Germline V gene data show CDR1 as PRHDT and CDR2 as FYEKMQ (reference sequence). V lost 5 bases, J lost 3 bases, and 19 bases lay in between. CDR3 length: 17 residues. As DNA, the CDR3 is TGTGCCAGCAGCACCACATACAGCGAGGGGGACACCGGGGAGCTGTTTTTT. Amino acids: CASSTTYSEGDTGELFF.

This rearrangement joins TRBV7-8 to TRBJ2-7, with 7 bases fitting TRBD2. The trim removed 5 bases at V and 4 bases at J, leaving 17 bases unmatched. This CDR3 has 17 residues. Germline V CDR1 and CDR2: SGHVS, FQNEAQ. CDR3: CASSPHRLGGIIYEQYF. CDR3 bases: TGTGCCAGCAGCCCTCACCGTTTGGGAGGGATTATTTACGAGCAGTACTTC.

This clone was recorded once. This chain connects TRBV5-6 to TRBJ1-2; TRBD1 aligns across 9 bases. CDR1 and CDR2 from the germline V gene are SGHDT and YYEEEE. The CDR3 length is 15 residues. The V gene end was trimmed by 5 bases and the J gene end by 1 base; junction bases not matched to a gene: 6. CDR3 region: CASSFRDRVNYGYTF. The CDR3 DNA reads TGTGCCAGCAGTTTCCGGGACAGGGTTAACTATGGCTACACCTTC.

On this clone: Other DNA sequences in this sample translate to the same CDR3. The rearrangement uses TRBV19 and TRBJ2-5; no definite D call. The CDR3 is 13 residues long. Per the germline V gene, CDR1 is LNHDA and CDR2 is SQIVND (reference sequence). The V end was cut by 2 bases, the J end by 2 bases, with 6 bases between. CDR3 DNA: TGTGCCAGTAGTATATCCAGTCAAGAGACCCAGTACTTC. This gives the protein CASSISSQETQYF.

This chain uses TRBV5-6 with TRBJ2-3, with 8 bases identical to TRBD1. Germline CDR1 SGHDT, CDR2 YYEEEE. This CDR3 comprises 15 residues. The junction had 3 bases not matched to a gene; V was cut back by 1 base and J by 2 bases. CDR3 bases: TGTGCCAGCAGCTTGTTGACAGGGGACACAGATACGCAGTATTTT. This encodes CASSLLTGDTDTQYF.

V is TRBV6-5 and J is TRBJ2-1; D unresolved. CDR1 and CDR2 from the germline V gene are MNHEY and SVGAGI. V lost 8 bases and J lost 4, with 6 bases in between. The CDR3 has 11 amino acids. CDR3 coding DNA: TGTGCCAGCGGGCTATACAATGAGCAGTTCTTC. This sequence encodes CASGLYNEQFF.

To note about this clone: The sample carries other DNA sequences with the same CDR3. V gene TRBV11-3 combines with J gene TRBJ2-1; 9 nucleotides align to TRBD2. With 0 bases clipped from V and 5 bases from J, the junction kept 5 bases outside the gene matches. Germline V gene data show CDR1 as SGHNT and CDR2 as YENEEA. The CDR3 is 16 residues long. CDR3 amino acids: CASSLDPGGGDNEQFF. Here the CDR3 DNA reads TGTGCCAGCAGCTTAGATCCGGGCGGGGGGGACAATGAGCAGTTCTTC.

This sequence joins TRBV6-2 or TRBV6-3 and TRBJ2-5; 12 bases match TRBD1. In germline, CDR1 is MNHEY, CDR2 SVGEGT. This CDR3 is 16 amino acids long. With 0 bases clipped from V and 5 bases from J, the junction kept 4 bases outside the gene matches. CDR3 coding DNA: TGTGCCAGCAGTTACTCGGGACAGGGGGCGGAGGAGACCCAGTACTTC. Translation: CASSYSGQGAEETQYF.

The chain joins TRBV18 to TRBJ2-4; a weak D match, TRBD1 (5 bases). The CDR3 length is 14 residues. Germline V CDR1 and CDR2: KGHSH, LQKENI. The V end was cut by 1 base, the J end by 9 bases, with 13 bases between. Written as DNA, the CDR3 is TGTGCCAGCTCACCACGGAACCAGGGCGGCATTCAGTACTTC. Translating it yields CASSPRNQGGIQYF.

V is TRBV28 and J is TRBJ1-6, with 7 bases that match TRBD1. Looked up from germline, CDR1 is MDHEN and CDR2 is SYDVKM. The V segment lost 6 bases and the J segment 5 bases; nucleotides outside the gene matches: 4. The CDR3 sequence is 14 residues long. The CDR3 nucleotides read TGTGCCAGCAGCCTCGGACAGGATAATTCACCCCTCCACTTT. Its protein product is CASSLGQDNSPLHF. The variable domain in full, completed from reference TRBV28 and TRBJ1-6, reads DVKVTQSSRYLVKRTGEKVFLECVQDMDHENMFWYRQDPGLGLRLIYFSYDVKMKEKGDIPEGYSVSREKKERFSLILESASTNQTSMYLCASSLGQDNSPLHFGNGTRLTVT.

This clone was recorded only once. The rearrangement links TRBV5-6 to TRBJ2-1; TRBD1 aligns across 7 bases. The germline CDR1 and CDR2 sequences are SGHDT and YYEEEE. The CDR3 loop spans 15 amino acids. V lost 4 bases, J lost 3 bases, and 7 bases stayed unmatched. The CDR3 loop reads CASSPSDRNYNEQFF. The CDR3 DNA reads TGTGCCAGCAGCCCATCGGACAGGAACTACAATGAGCAGTTCTTC.

In the case of this clone: A junction end diverges from the germline sequence, so it may reflect a read error. V gene TRBV28 combines with J gene TRBJ2-2; a possible D gene is TRBD2 (5 bases). Germline-derived CDR1 and CDR2 are MDHEN and SYDVKM. The CDR3 is 13 residues long. As DNA, the CDR3 is TGTGCCAGCTTACGACCAAAACACCGGGGAGCTGTTTTT. Its translation: CASLRPKHRGAVF.

Here the CDR3 DNA reads TGTGCCAGCTCATGGCAAAACATTCAGTACTTC. This sequence encodes CASSWQNIQYF. The chain links TRBV18 to TRBJ2-4; D unresolved. The CDR3 loop spans 11 amino acids. Germline-derived CDR1 and CDR2 are KGHSH and LQKENI. Trimming shortened V by 5 bases and J by 5 bases, and 4 bases separated the two germline ends. The full variable domain, with the rest looked up from reference TRBV18 and TRBJ2-4, is NAGVMQNPRHLVRRRGQEARLRCSPMKGHSHVYWYRQLPEEGLKFMVYLQKENIIDESGMPKERFSAEFPKEGPSILRIQQVVRGDSAAYFCASSWQNIQYFGAGTRLSVL.

This clone turned up a few times. This rearrangement joins TRBV19 to TRBJ2-7; 9 bases match TRBD2. J was trimmed by 2 bases and V by 6 bases; bases with no gene match: 5. The CDR3 is made up of 14 amino acids. CDR1 LNHDA and CDR2 SQIVND come from the germline V gene (reference sequence). CDR3 DNA sequence: TGTGCCAGTAGGGCTAGCGGGAAAACCTACGAGCAGTACTTC. It specifies CASRASGKTYEQYF.